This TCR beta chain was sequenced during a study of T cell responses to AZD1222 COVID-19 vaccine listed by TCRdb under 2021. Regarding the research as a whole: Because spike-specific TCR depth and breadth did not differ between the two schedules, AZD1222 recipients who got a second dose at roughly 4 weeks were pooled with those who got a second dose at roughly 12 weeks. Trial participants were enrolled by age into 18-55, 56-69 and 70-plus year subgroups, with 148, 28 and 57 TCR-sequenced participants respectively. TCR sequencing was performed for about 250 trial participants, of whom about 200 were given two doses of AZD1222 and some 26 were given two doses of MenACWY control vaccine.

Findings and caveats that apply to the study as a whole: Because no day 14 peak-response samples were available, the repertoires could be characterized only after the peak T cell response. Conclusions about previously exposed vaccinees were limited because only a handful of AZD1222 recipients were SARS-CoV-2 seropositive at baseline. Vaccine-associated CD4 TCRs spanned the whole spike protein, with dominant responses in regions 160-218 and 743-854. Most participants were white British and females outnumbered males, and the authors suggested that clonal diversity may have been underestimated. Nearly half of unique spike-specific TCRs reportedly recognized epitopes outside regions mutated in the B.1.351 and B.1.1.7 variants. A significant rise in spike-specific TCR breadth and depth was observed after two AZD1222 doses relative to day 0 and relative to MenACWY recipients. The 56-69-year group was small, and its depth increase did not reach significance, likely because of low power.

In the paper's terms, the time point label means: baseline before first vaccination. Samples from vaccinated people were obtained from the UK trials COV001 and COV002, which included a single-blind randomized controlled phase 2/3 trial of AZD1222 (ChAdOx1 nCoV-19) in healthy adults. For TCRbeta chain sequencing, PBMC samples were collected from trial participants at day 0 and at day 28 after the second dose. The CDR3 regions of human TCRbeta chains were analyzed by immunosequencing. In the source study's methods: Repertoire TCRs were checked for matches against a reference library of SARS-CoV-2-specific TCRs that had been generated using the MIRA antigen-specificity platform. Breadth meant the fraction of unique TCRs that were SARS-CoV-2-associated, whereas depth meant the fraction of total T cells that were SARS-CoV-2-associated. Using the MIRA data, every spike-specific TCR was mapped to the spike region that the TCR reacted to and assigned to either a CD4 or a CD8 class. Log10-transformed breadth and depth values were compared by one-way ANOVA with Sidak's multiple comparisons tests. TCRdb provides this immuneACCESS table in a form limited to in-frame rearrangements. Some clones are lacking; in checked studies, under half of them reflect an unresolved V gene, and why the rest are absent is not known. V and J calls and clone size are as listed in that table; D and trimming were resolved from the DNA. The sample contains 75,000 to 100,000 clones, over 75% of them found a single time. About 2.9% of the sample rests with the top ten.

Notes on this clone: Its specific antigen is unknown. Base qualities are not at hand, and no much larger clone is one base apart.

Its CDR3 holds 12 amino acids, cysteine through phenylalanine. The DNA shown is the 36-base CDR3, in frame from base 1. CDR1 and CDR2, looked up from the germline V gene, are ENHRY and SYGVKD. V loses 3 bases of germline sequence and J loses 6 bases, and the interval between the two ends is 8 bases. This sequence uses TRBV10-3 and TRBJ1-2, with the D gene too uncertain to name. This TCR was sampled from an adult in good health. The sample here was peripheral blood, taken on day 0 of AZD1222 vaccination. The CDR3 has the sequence CAISDSTDGYTF. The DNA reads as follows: TGTGCCATCAGTGATTCGACTGATGGCTACACCTTC.